This entry is about one TCR beta chain. Generated by immunoSEQ multiplex PCR, the TCRdb table keeps only in-frame clones and is missing some. The sample yields roughly 250,000 clones, 70% seen once. These data originate in a study of cytotoxic CD8 clonotypes in ibrutinib-treated CLL. The CDR3 consists of 12 residues. Germline CDR1 SEHNR, CDR2 FQNEAQ (reference sequence). V lost 2 bases to trimming and J lost 15 bases, with 11 bases between them. The sequencing here drew on PBMCs, taken after 24 months of ibrutinib treatment. J is TRBJ2-6 and V is TRBV7-9, with D unclear. The receptor's source is a human donor with chronic lymphocytic leukemia. This CDR3 reads CASSLSGSGLTF. Here the CDR3 DNA reads TGTGCCAGCAGCTTATCGGGCTCGGGCCTGACTTTC. Supplemented by reference TRBV7-9 and TRBJ2-6, the full variable domain reads DTGVSQNPRHKITKRGQNVTFRCDPISEHNRLYWYRQTLGQGPEFLTYFQNEAQLEKSRLLSDRFSAERPKGSFSTLEIQRTEQGDSAMYLCASSLSGSGLTFGAGSRLTVL.